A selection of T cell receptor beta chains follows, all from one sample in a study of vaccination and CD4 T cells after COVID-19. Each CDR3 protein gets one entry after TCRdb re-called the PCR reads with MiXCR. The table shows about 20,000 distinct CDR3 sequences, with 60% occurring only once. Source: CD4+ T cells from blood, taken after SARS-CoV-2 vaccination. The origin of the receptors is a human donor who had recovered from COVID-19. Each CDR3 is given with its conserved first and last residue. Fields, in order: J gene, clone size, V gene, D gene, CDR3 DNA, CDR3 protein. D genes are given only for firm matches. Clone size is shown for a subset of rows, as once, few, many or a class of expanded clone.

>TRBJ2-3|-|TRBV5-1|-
TGCGCCAGCAGCTGGGGATTAGGCACAGATACGCAGTATTTT
CASSWGLGTDTQYF
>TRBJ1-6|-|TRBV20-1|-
TGCAGTGCTAGAGGGGGGGCGGGGGCTAATTCACCCCTCCACTTT
CSARGGAGANSPLHF
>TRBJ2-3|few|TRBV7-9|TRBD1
TGTGCCAGCAGTCCGACAGGGGCGAGCACAGATACGCAGTATTTT
CASSPTGASTDTQYF
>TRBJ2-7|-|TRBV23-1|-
TGCGCCAGCAGACTAGTGGGGGACGAGCAGTACTTC
CASRLVGDEQYF
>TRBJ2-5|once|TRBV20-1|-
TGCAGTGCTCACGCGTACCAAGAGACCCAGTACTTC
CSAHAYQETQYF
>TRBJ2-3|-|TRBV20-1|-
TGCAGTGCTAGTAGTGGATCGAGCACAGATACGCAGTATTTT
CSASSGSSTDTQYF
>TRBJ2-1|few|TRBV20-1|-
TGCAGTGCTAGATTAGCGAATGAGCAGTTCTTC
CSARLANEQFF
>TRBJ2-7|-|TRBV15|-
TGTGCCACCAGCAGGGAGCTTATTCCTGCCTACGAGCAGTACTTC
CATSRELIPAYEQYF
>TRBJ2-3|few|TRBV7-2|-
TGTGCCAGCAGCTTAGAGGGGTGGGGCACAGATACGCAGTATTTT
CASSLEGWGTDTQYF
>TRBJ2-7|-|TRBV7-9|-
TGTGCCAGCAGCTTATACTTCGGGAGTCTACTTGTCCACGAGCAGTACTTC
CASSLYFGSLLVHEQYF
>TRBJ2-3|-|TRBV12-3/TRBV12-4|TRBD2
TGTGCCAGCAGTTTTGTCCTAGCGGGAGTAGCTGATACGCAGTATTTT
CASSFVLAGVADTQYF
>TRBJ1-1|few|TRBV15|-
TGTGCCACCAGCAGAGATCGACTGGGGGCATGGACTGAAGCTTTCTTT
CATSRDRLGAWTEAFF
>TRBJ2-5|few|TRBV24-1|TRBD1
TGTGCCACCAGTGGTTTAGGTGAGGCAGGGGGCGAAGAGACCCAGTACTTC
CATSGLGEAGGEETQYF
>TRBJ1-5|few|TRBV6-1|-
TGTGCCAGCAGTCACCTCCCCTGGACTGAGGGGGTAGGCAATCAGCCCCAGCATTTT
CASSHLPWTEGVGNQPQHF
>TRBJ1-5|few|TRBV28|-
TGTGCCAGCAGACCCCCAGGGCAGGGCAATCAGCCCCAGCATTTT
CASRPPGQGNQPQHF
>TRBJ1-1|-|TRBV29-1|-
TGCAGCGTTGCAGCTTGGGGCCTAGGAACTGAAGCTTTCTTT
CSVAAWGLGTEAFF
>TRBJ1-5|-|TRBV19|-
TGTGCCAGCACTAAGTCCCTCGACAGCTTGAAGCCCCAGCATTTT
CASTKSLDSLKPQHF
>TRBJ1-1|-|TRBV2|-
TGTGCCAGCAGTCGGGACATCTACACTGAAGCTTTCTTT
CASSRDIYTEAFF
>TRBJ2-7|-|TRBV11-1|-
TGTGCCAGCAGCTTAGGACAGGTGGAACTCCCCTACGAGCAGTACTTC
CASSLGQVELPYEQYF
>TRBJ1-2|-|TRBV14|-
TGTGCCAGCAGCCCGCTTGAGGGACTTGGGGGCTACACCTTC
CASSPLEGLGGYTF
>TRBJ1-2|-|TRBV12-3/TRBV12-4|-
TGTGCCAGCAGTAGTCAACCAGGGGAGGGCTACACCTTC
CASSSQPGEGYTF
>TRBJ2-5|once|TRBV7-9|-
TGTGCCAGCAGCTTCCGGGACTCCGAAGAGACCCAGTACTTC
CASSFRDSEETQYF
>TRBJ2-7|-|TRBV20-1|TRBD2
TGCAGTGCGGGGGGAGGCGGGAGCCCCCACGAGCAGTACTTC
CSAGGGGSPHEQYF
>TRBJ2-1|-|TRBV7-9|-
TGTGCCAGCAGCTTAGAGGATAGTTTTCATGAGCAGTTCTTC
CASSLEDSFHEQFF
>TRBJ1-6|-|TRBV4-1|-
TGCGCCAGCAGGCTCGCACTGGATAATTCACCCCTCCACTTT
CASRLALDNSPLHF
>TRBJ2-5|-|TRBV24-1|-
TGTGCCACCAGTGCCCCGGGCTCTTTAGAGACCCAGTACTTC
CATSAPGSLETQYF
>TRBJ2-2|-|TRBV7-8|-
TGTGCCAGCAGCTTATCTAGGTGGACCGGGGAGCTGTTTTTT
CASSLSRWTGELFF